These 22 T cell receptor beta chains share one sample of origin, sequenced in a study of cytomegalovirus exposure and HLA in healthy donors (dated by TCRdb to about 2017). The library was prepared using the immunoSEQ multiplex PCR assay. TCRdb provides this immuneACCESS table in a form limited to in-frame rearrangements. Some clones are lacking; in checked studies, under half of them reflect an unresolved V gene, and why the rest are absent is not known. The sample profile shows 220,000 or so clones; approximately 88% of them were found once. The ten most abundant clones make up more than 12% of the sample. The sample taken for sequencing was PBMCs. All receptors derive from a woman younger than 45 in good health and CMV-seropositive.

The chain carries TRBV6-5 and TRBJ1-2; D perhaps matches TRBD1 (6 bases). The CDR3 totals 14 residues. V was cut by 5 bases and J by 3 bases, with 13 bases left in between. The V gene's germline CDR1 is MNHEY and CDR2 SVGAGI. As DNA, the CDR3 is TGTGCCAGCAGTCGCACCGGGACATACTATGGCTACACCTTC. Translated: CASSRTGTYYGYTF.

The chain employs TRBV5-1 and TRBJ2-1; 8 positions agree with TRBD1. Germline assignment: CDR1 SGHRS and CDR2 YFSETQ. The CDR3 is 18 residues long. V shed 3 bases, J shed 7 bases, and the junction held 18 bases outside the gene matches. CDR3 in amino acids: CASSWPQYTRTGWNEQFF. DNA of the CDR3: TGCGCCAGCAGCTGGCCCCAATATACGAGGACAGGGTGGAATGAGCAGTTCTTC.

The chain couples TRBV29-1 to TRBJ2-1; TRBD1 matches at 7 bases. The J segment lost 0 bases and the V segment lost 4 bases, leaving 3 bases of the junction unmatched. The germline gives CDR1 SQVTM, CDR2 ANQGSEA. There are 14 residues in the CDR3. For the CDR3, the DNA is TGCAGCGTTGTCGGACAGGTCTCCTACAATGAGCAGTTCTTC. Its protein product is CSVVGQVSYNEQFF.

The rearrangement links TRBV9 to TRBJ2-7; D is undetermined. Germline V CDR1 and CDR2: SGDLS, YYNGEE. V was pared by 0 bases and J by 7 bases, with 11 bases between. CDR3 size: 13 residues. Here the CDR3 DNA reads TGTGCCAGCAGCGTAGGCGGATTGAGAGAGCAGTACTTC. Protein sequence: CASSVGGLREQYF.

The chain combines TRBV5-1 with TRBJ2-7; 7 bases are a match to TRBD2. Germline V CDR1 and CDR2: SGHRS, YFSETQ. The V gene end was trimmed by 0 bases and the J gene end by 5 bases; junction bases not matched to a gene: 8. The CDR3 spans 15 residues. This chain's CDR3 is CASSLEAPSGHEQYF. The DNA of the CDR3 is TGCGCCAGCAGCTTGGAGGCCCCTAGCGGCCACGAGCAGTACTTC. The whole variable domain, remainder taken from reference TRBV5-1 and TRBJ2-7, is KAGVTQTPRYLIKTRGQQVTLSCSPISGHRSVSWYQQTPGQGLQFLFEYFSETQRNKGNFPGRFSGRQFSNSRSEMNVSTLELGDSALYLCASSLEAPSGHEQYFGPGTRLTVT.

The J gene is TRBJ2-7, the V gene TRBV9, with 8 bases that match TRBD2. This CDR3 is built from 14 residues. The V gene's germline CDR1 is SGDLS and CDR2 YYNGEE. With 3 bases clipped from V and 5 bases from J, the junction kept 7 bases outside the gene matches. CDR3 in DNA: TGTGCCAGCAGCGGCAGCGGGAGCGTCAACGAGCAGTACTTC. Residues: CASSGSGSVNEQYF.

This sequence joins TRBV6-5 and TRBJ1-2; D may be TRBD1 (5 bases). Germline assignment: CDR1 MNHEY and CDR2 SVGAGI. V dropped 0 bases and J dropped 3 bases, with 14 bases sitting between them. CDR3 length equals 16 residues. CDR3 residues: CASSYSSAGNDYGYTF. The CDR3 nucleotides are TGTGCCAGCAGTTACTCGTCCGCAGGGAACGACTATGGCTACACCTTC.

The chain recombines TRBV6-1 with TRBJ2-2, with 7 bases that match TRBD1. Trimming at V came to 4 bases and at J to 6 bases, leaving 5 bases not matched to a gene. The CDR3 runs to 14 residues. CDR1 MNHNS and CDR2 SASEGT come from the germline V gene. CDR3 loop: CASSAGTESGELFF. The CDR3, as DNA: TGTGCCAGCAGTGCAGGGACAGAGTCCGGGGAGCTGTTTTTT.

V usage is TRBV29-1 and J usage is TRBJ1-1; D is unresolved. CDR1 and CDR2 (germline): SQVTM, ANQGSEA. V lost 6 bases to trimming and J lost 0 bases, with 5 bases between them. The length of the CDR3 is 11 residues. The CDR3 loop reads CSVCMNTEAFF. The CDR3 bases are TGCAGCGTCTGTATGAACACTGAAGCTTTCTTT.

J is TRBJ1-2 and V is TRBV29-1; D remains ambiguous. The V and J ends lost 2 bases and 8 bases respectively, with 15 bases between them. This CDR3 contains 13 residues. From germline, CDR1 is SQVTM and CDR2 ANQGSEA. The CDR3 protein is CSVESRARGGYTF. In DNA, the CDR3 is TGCAGCGTTGAAAGCCGGGCGCGAGGGGGCTACACCTTC.

The CDR3 DNA reads as TGTGCCAGCAGTGAATGGCGGCAGTTCTTC. Its protein is CASSEWRQFF. This chain uses TRBV2 with TRBJ2-1; D is uncertain. Germline CDR1 and CDR2: SNHLY and FYNNEI. V was cut by 2 bases and J by 12 bases, with 5 bases left in between. The CDR3 runs to 10 residues.

The CDR3 loop reads CASSVRRGNPNTGELFF. CDR3 sequence (DNA): TGTGCCAGCAGCGTACGAAGGGGGAACCCGAACACCGGGGAGCTGTTTTTT. V gene TRBV9 combines with J gene TRBJ2-2; D is perhaps TRBD1 (6 bases). Germline V gene lookup returns CDR1 SGDLS and CDR2 YYNGEE. V lost 1 base and J lost 0, with 13 bases in between. The length of the CDR3 is 17 residues.

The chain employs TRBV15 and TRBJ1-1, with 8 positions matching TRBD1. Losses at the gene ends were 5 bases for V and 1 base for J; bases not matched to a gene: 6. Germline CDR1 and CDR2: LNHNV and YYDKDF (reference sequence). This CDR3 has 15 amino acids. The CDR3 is CATSPRQGSNTEAFF. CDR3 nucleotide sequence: TGTGCCACCAGCCCCCGACAGGGGTCGAACACTGAAGCTTTCTTT.

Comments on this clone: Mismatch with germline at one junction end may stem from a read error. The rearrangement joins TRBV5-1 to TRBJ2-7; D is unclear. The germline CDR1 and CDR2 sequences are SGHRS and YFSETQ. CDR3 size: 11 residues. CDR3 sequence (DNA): TGCGCCAGCAGGTTGGAGTACGAGCAGTACTTC. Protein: CASRLEYEQYF.

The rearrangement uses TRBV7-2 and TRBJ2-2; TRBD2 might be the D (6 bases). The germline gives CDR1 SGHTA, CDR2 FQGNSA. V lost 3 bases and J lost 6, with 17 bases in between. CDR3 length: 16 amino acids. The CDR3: CASSLGPTSWAGELFF. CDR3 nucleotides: TGTGCCAGCAGCTTGGGGCCGACTAGTTGGGCCGGGGAGCTGTTTTTT.

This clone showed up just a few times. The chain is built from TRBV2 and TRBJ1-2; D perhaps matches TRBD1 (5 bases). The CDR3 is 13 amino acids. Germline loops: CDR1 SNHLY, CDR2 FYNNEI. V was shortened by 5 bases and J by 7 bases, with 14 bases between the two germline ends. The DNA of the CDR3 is TGTGCCAGCAGTTTAGGGACGGCGGGTGGCTACACCTTC. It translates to CASSLGTAGGYTF.

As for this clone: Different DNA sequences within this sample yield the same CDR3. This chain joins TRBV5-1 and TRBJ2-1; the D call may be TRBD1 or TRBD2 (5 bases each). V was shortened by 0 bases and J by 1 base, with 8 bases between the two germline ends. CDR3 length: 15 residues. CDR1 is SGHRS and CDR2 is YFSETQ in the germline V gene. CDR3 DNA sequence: TGCGCCAGCAGCTTGGGGGGGAGTTCCTACAATGAGCAGTTCTTC. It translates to CASSLGGSSYNEQFF.

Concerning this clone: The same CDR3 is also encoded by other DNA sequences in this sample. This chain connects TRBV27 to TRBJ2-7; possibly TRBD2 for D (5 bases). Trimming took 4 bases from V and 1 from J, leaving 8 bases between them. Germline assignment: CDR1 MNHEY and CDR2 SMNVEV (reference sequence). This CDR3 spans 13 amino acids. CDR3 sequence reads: CASSSSGSYEQYF. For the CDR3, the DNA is TGTGCCAGCAGTTCGTCGGGATCCTACGAGCAGTACTTC.

CDR3 sequence (DNA): TGCGCCAGCAGCCAAGAGTGGGGGGCGCGTCGCGATGGCTACACCTTC. This encodes CASSQEWGARRDGYTF. The chain couples TRBV4-1 to TRBJ1-2, with a possible D match to TRBD1 (6 bases). This CDR3 spans 16 amino acids. The V end was cut by 0 bases, the J end by 6 bases, with 17 bases between. CDR1 and CDR2 from the germline V gene are MGHRA and YSYEKL.

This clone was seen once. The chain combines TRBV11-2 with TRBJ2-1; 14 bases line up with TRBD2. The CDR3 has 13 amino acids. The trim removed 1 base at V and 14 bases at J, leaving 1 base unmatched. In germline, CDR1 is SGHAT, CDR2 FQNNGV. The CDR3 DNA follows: TGTGCCAGCAGCTTAGGACTAGCGGGAGGGAAGTTCTTC. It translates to CASSLGLAGGKFF.

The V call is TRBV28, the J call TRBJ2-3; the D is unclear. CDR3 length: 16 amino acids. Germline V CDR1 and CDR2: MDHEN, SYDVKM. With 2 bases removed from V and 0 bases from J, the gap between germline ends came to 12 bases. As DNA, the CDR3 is TGTGCCAGCAGTTTACCACCTTCGGCTAGCACAGATACGCAGTATTTT. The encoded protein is CASSLPPSASTDTQYF.

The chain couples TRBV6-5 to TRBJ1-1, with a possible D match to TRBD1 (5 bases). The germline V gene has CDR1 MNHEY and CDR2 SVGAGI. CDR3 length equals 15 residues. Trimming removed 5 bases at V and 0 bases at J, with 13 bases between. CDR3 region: CASSPGHTVNTEAFF. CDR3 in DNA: TGTGCCAGCAGTCCAGGACACACGGTGAACACTGAAGCTTTCTTT.